This is a list of T cell receptor beta chains from one sample in a study of T cells in localized non-small cell lung cancer. The table came from immunoSEQ multiplex PCR; TCRdb's copy has only in-frame clones and leaves some out. The sample contains 25,000 to 35,000 clones, 84% of which appear only once. The sequencing used peripheral blood mononuclear cells, collected before any cancer treatment. The receptors were gathered from a man between 35 and 75 years old with stage III lung adenocarcinoma. The CDR3 runs from the conserved cysteine through the conserved F or W. Each record gives: D gene, J gene, clone size, V gene, CDR3 protein, CDR3 DNA. A D gene is named only where the DNA matches it firmly. Clone sizes are given selectively: once, few, many, or a class where the clone is expanded.

>TRBD1|TRBJ2-2|NA|TRBV6-5
CGTGGTGELFF
TGTGGGACAGGGGGTACCGGGGAGCTGTTTTTT
>TRBD2|TRBJ2-1|NA|TRBV6-6
CASSYGGGGGSNEQFF
TGTGCCAGCAGTTACGGCGGCGGGGGAGGTTCCAATGAGCAGTTCTTC
>NA|TRBJ1-5|NA|TRBV5-1
CASSLMPGSNQPQHF
TGCGCCAGCAGCTTGATGCCCGGGAGCAATCAGCCCCAGCATTTT
>TRBD1|TRBJ1-2|NA|TRBV27
CASRGTGGPNYGYTF
TGTGCCAGCAGAGGGACAGGGGGACCTAACTATGGCTACACCTTC
>NA|TRBJ1-6|NA|TRBV15
CATSTKTFLGYNSPLHF
TGTGCCACCAGCACCAAAACTTTTCTGGGGTATAATTCACCCCTCCACTTT
>NA|TRBJ1-6|NA|TRBV9
CASSPQGNSPLHF
TGTGCCAGCAGCCCACAGGGAAATTCACCCCTCCACTTT
>NA|TRBJ1-3|NA|TRBV10-3
CAITVGSGNTIYF
TGTGCCATCACGGTAGGCTCTGGAAACACCATATATTTT
>NA|TRBJ1-1|NA|TRBV9
CASSVRQGGTEAFF
TGTGCCAGCAGCGTTAGGCAGGGTGGCACTGAAGCTTTCTTT
>NA|TRBJ1-5|NA|TRBV28
CASSLTGAGNQPQHF
TGTGCCAGCAGTTTAACGGGGGCGGGCAATCAGCCCCAGCATTTT
>TRBD1|TRBJ1-4|NA|TRBV30
CAWSTGQRATNEKLFF
TGTGCCTGGAGTACGGGACAGAGAGCAACTAATGAAAAACTGTTTTTT
>NA|TRBJ2-1|NA|TRBV9
CASSVGGSGSYNEQFF
TGTGCCAGCAGCGTAGGAGGGAGTGGGTCCTACAATGAGCAGTTCTTC
>NA|TRBJ1-3|few|TRBV7-9
CASSSASQSQSGNTIYF
TGTGCCAGCAGCTCGGCCTCTCAGAGTCAGTCTGGAAACACCATATATTTT
>NA|TRBJ1-6|few|TRBV10-3
CAISDSMGISPLHF
TGTGCCATCAGTGACTCGATGGGGATCTCACCCCTCCACTTT
>NA|TRBJ2-2|NA|TRBV6-5
CASSYSIVSGELFF
TGTGCCAGCAGTTACTCGATAGTTTCCGGGGAGCTGTTTTTT
>NA|TRBJ1-5|NA|TRBV10-3
CAISESAQPQHF
TGTGCCATCAGTGAGTCGGCCCAGCCCCAGCATTTT
>NA|TRBJ1-1|NA|TRBV5-5
CASRRGRRNTEAFF
TGTGCCAGCAGGCGGGGACGGCGAAACACTGAAGCTTTCTTT
>TRBD2|TRBJ2-3|NA|TRBV27
CASSQWEGLADTQYF
TGTGCCAGCAGTCAGTGGGAGGGCCTCGCAGATACGCAGTATTTT
>TRBD1|TRBJ1-2|NA|TRBV2
CASSSTGQSNYGYTF
TGTGCCAGCAGTTCGACGGGACAGAGTAACTATGGCTACACCTTC
>NA|TRBJ1-5|NA|TRBV2
CASSEGPGRRNQPQHF
TGTGCCAGCAGTGAAGGACCGGGACGTCGCAATCAGCCCCAGCATTTT
>NA|TRBJ1-2|NA|TRBV28
CASSLDFPYGYTF
TGTGCCAGCAGTTTGGACTTTCCCTATGGCTACACCTTC
>NA|TRBJ2-5|NA|TRBV28
CASTRFGYPGETQYF
TGTGCCAGCACACGATTCGGTTATCCTGGGGAGACCCAGTACTTC
>NA|TRBJ1-4|NA|TRBV4-1
CASSQMGGSVTEKLFF
TGCGCCAGCAGCCAGATGGGGGGGTCTGTGACCGAAAAACTGTTTTTT
>NA|TRBJ2-3|NA|TRBV19
CASKLQGYSADTQYF
TGTGCCAGTAAACTACAGGGTTATTCCGCGGATACGCAGTATTTT
>NA|TRBJ1-5|NA|TRBV5-5
CASSLKGEYYQPQHF
TGTGCCAGCAGCTTGAAAGGGGAATATTATCAGCCCCAGCATTTT
>NA|TRBJ1-5|NA|TRBV2
CASSYSVNQPQHF
TGTGCCAGCAGCTACTCAGTTAATCAGCCCCAGCATTTT
>NA|TRBJ1-2|NA|TRBV14
CASSPRTAYGYTF
TGTGCCAGCAGCCCCCGGACGGCCTATGGCTACACCTTC
>NA|TRBJ2-7|NA|TRBV28
CASSASPGNEQYF
TGTGCCAGCAGCGCGAGCCCCGGAAACGAGCAGTACTTC
>TRBD2|TRBJ2-1|NA|TRBV19
CASKTLAGGSYEQFF
TGTGCCAGTAAAACCTTAGCGGGAGGGAGCTATGAGCAGTTCTTC
>NA|TRBJ1-2|NA|TRBV28
CASSLVGANYGYTF
TGTGCCAGCAGTTTAGTCGGGGCTAACTATGGCTACACCTTC
>NA|TRBJ1-1|NA|TRBV28
CAAKGRTEAFF
TGTGCCGCGAAAGGAAGAACCGAAGCTTTCTTT
>NA|TRBJ1-2|NA|TRBV5-4
CAGGSWRDYGYTF
TGTGCCGGTGGGTCGTGGAGGGATTATGGCTACACCTTC
>TRBD2|TRBJ2-1|NA|TRBV29-1
CSVLSSGTSSSNEQFF
TGCAGCGTCCTCAGCTCGGGGACTAGCTCTTCCAATGAGCAGTTCTTC
>TRBD1|TRBJ1-2|NA|TRBV10-1
CASSRTGVATLSGYTF
TGCGCCAGCAGCCGGACAGGGGTTGCTACCCTAAGTGGCTACACCTTC
>NA|TRBJ1-1|NA|TRBV4-1
CASSQVNLGFITEAFF
TGCGCCAGCAGCCAGGTCAATCTTGGGTTTATTACTGAAGCTTTCTTT
>TRBD1|TRBJ2-5|NA|TRBV5-1
CASSARDREETQYF
TGCGCCAGCAGCGCCCGGGACAGAGAAGAGACCCAGTACTTC
>TRBD1|TRBJ2-7|once|TRBV30
CAWDTTGSHEQYF
TGTGCCTGGGATACGACAGGGTCCCACGAGCAGTACTTC
>NA|TRBJ1-1|NA|TRBV4-1
CASSPGQGEAFF
TGCGCCAGCAGCCCAGGCCAGGGTGAAGCTTTCTTT
>TRBD1|TRBJ2-4|NA|TRBV18
CASSPRTGELRVDYF
TGTGCCAGCTCGCCAAGGACAGGGGAACTTAGGGTTGACTACTTC
>NA|TRBJ1-2|NA|TRBV6-5
CASSYSPDRYYGYTF
TGTGCCAGCAGTTACTCGCCCGACAGATACTATGGCTACACCTTC
>NA|TRBJ1-2|once|TRBV5-5
CASSFAGDGYTF
TGTGCCAGCAGCTTCGCAGGTGATGGCTACACCTTC
>TRBD2|TRBJ2-1|NA|TRBV28
CASSFQTSGGAGEQFF
TGTGCCAGCAGTTTTCAGACTAGCGGGGGGGCCGGTGAGCAGTTCTTC
>NA|TRBJ2-3|once|TRBV30
CAWSGGSTDTQYF
TGTGCCTGGAGTGGGGGTAGCACAGATACGCAGTATTTT
>TRBD1|TRBJ1-2|NA|TRBV25-1
CASSPAAGQGAGGYTF
TGTGCCAGCAGCCCAGCCGCAGGACAGGGGGCTGGAGGCTACACCTTC
>TRBD2|TRBJ2-1|NA|TRBV4-1
CASSQSFGTSGTNEQFF
TGCGCCAGCAGCCAATCCTTCGGGACTAGCGGGACCAATGAGCAGTTCTTC
>TRBD2|TRBJ2-1|NA|TRBV2
CASRETSGGHEQFF
TGTGCCAGCAGAGAGACTAGCGGGGGCCATGAGCAGTTCTTC
>TRBD1|TRBJ1-2|NA|TRBV27
CASRPAGGAGYTF
TGTGCCAGCAGGCCCGCAGGGGGCGCCGGCTACACCTTC
>TRBD2|TRBJ2-5|NA|TRBV29-1
CSVGLAETQYF
TGCAGCGTTGGACTAGCGGAGACCCAGTACTTC
>TRBD1|TRBJ1-6|NA|TRBV4-2
CASSQDQGGWPLHF
TGTGCCAGCAGCCAAGATCAAGGGGGCTGGCCCCTCCACTTT
>TRBD1|TRBJ2-7|NA|TRBV28
CASSSPGQGGYEQYF
TGTGCCAGCAGTTCACCGGGACAGGGGGGTTACGAGCAGTACTTC
>NA|TRBJ2-1|NA|TRBV4-2
CASSARLDGRSLHEQFF
TGTGCCAGCAGCGCACGACTAGATGGGAGGTCGTTGCATGAGCAGTTCTTC
>NA|TRBJ1-6|NA|TRBV7-2
CASSRDGYNSPLHF
TGTGCCAGCAGCCGTGACGGATATAATTCACCCCTCCACTTT
>NA|TRBJ2-1|NA|TRBV7-2
CASTSRPRQNEQFF
TGTGCCAGCACCAGCCGCCCGCGGCAGAATGAGCAGTTCTTC
>TRBD1|TRBJ2-1|NA|TRBV28
CASSSPGTGRYNEQFF
TGTGCCAGCAGTTCCCCCGGGACAGGGCGGTACAATGAGCAGTTCTTC
>NA|TRBJ2-3|NA|TRBV5-1
CASSLASITDTQYF
TGCGCCAGCAGCTTGGCGTCCATCACAGATACGCAGTATTTT
>NA|TRBJ1-1|few|TRBV10-2
CASSETYREAFF
TGCGCCAGCAGTGAGACCTACCGAGAAGCTTTCTTT
>TRBD2|TRBJ2-5|NA|TRBV28
CASKPGLAGGYKTQYF
TGTGCCAGCAAACCGGGACTAGCGGGAGGGTACAAGACCCAGTACTTC
>NA|TRBJ2-1|NA|TRBV6-1
CASRKGGPEQFF
TGTGCCTCCCGGAAGGGGGGCCCAGAGCAGTTCTTC